One T cell receptor beta chain is described in this entry. Antigen unknown. The sample belongs to a study of post-analysis software for immune sequencing data. Turning to the study itself: In terms of disease course, relapsing-remitting, secondary progressive and progressive-relapsing multiple sclerosis were included. Study results and limitations: Controls had lower frequencies than patients of five or six TRBV segments, which included TRBV5-6, TRBV5-1 and TRBV20-1. Under F measure analysis, samples from one preparation batch co-clustered strongly.

Unique molecular identifiers were present in the TCR beta cDNA libraries. Roughly 490,000 cDNA molecules came from about 1 to 10 million T cells. One entry per CDR3 protein, called by TCRdb with MiXCR from the PCR reads. Found here are 740,000 or so distinct CDR3 sequences, around 50% of them singletons; the top ten hold approximately 4.3%. V was cut by 1 base and J by 7 bases, with 17 bases left in between. The CDR3 contains 15 residues. CDR1 LGHDT and CDR2 YNNKEL come from the germline V gene (reference sequence). The V gene is TRBV3-1, the J gene TRBJ2-7; D not certain. The TCR sequence derives from a girl aged 10 to 17 with multiple sclerosis. Sample: blood. The CDR3 sequence: CASSQARNGLGEQYF. In DNA form, the CDR3 reads TGTGCCAGCAGCCAAGCCCGTAATGGTTTGGGAGAGCAGTACTTC.